This passage covers 32 T cell receptor beta chains from one sample sequenced in a study of OX40 agonist ivuxolimab in advanced cancers. Sequencing was performed with immunoSEQ multiplex PCR; in TCRdb, only in-frame clones are kept and a portion is missing. This sample yields 60,000 to 90,000 clones, of which around 86% are seen a single time; under 6.5% belongs to the top ten. Here the sequenced sample was CD4+ or CD8+ T cells sorted from blood, taken in a trial of the OX40 agonist ivuxolimab. These receptor sequences come from an adult with an advanced solid tumor such as melanoma, head and neck, liver or kidney cancer.

This clone was observed a handful of times. The chain is built from TRBV29-1 and TRBJ1-5; D uncertain. The CDR3 length is 13 residues. In germline, CDR1 is SQVTM, CDR2 ANQGSEA. Trimming stripped 6 bases from V and 3 bases from J, with 12 bases between. For the CDR3, the DNA is TGCAGCGTCCAGGAGTATAACAATCAGCCCCAGCATTTT. It translates to CSVQEYNNQPQHF.

The CDR3 coding sequence is TGTGCCAGCAGCAAAATGGGGTCATCCCCGGGGGGATGCAGGGGGCGGAGCTCCTACGAGCAGTACTTC. It yields the protein CASSKMGSSPGGCRGRSSYEQYF. The J gene is TRBJ2-7, the V gene TRBV21-1; the table's D call of TRBD1 was not tested on the DNA. TRBV21-1 is classified as a pseudogene. The CDR3 has 23 residues.

This chain joins TRBV5-5 and TRBJ2-7; 9 bases map to TRBD1. CDR3 length equals 16 residues. The V and J ends lost 4 bases and 5 bases, in that order; junction bases with no gene match: 13. Germline V gene sequence: CDR1 SGHKS, CDR2 YYEKEE (reference sequence). CDR3 sequence (DNA): TGTGCCAGCAGCCCGGTGGCGATGGACAGGGGCAACGAGCAGTACTTC. This sequence encodes CASSPVAMDRGNEQYF.

V gene TRBV6-1 combines with J gene TRBJ2-1; D assignment may be TRBD1 or TRBD2 (6 bases each). CDR3 length: 14 amino acids. V lost 3 bases and J 2 bases, leaving 8 bases between the germline ends. The germline gives CDR1 MNHNS, CDR2 SASEGT. CDR3 coding DNA: TGTGCCAGCAGTGATGGGGGGCCCTACAATGAGCAGTTCTTC. Translating it yields CASSDGGPYNEQFF.

V usage is TRBV11-3 and J usage is TRBJ2-1, with D perhaps given as TRBD1 or TRBD2 (6 bases each). V lost 6 bases and J lost 7, with 13 bases in between. Germline values: CDR1 SGHNT, CDR2 YENEEA. The CDR3 has 13 amino acids. The CDR3 reads CASSPGGRNEQFF. The CDR3 DNA follows: TGTGCCAGCAGTCCTGGGGGGCGGAATGAGCAGTTCTTC.

The rearrangement links TRBV19 to TRBJ2-1, with unresolved D. The CDR3 spans 11 residues. CDR1 LNHDA and CDR2 SQIVND come from the germline V gene (reference sequence). V was cut by 5 bases and J by 12 bases, with 11 bases left in between. For the CDR3, the DNA is TGTGCCAGTAGTCCCCCCCCCAGGCAGTTCTTC. Its translation: CASSPPPRQFF.

The chain links TRBV29-1 to TRBJ2-3; the D gene is possibly TRBD1 (6 bases). V dropped 4 bases and J dropped 1 base, with 9 bases sitting between them. Germline V lookup: CDR1 SQVTM, CDR2 ANQGSEA. This CDR3 is built from 13 residues. The CDR3 sequence: CSVAGGRTDTQYF. The CDR3 DNA reads as TGCAGCGTTGCTGGGGGCCGCACAGATACGCAGTATTTT.

The genes are TRBV10-3 and TRBJ2-6; a weak D match, TRBD1 (5 bases). This CDR3 region has 18 residues. V was trimmed by 1 base and J by 3 bases, leaving 16 bases between them. Germline V gives CDR1 ENHRY, CDR2 SYGVKD. The CDR3 spells CAISELRSGRDGANVLTF. In DNA, the CDR3 is TGTGCCATCAGTGAGTTAAGGTCCGGCAGGGATGGGGCCAACGTCCTGACTTTC.

A single count supports this clone. The genes are TRBV19 and TRBJ1-5, with TRBD1 matching 10 bases. In germline, CDR1 is LNHDA, CDR2 SQIVND (reference sequence). The CDR3 length is 16 residues. The ends lost 3 bases at V and 2 bases at J; junction bases unmatched: 4. CDR3 sequence reads: CASSIIGTGGNQPQHF. The DNA for the CDR3 is TGTGCCAGTAGTATTATCGGGACAGGGGGCAATCAGCCCCAGCATTTT.

To note about this clone: At the DNA level, this CDR3 is encoded by other sequences in the same sample as well. The rearrangement links TRBV18 to TRBJ1-4; D unclear. Trimming took 0 bases from V and 2 from J, leaving 7 bases between them. Germline values: CDR1 KGHSH, CDR2 LQKENI. The CDR3 is 15 residues long. CDR3: CASSPPGSTNEKLFF. CDR3 nucleotides: TGTGCCAGCTCACCACCAGGGAGCACTAATGAAAAACTGTTTTTT.

The rearrangement joins TRBV7-2 to TRBJ2-3; TRBD2 agrees at 15 bases. The CDR3 covers 17 residues. V lost 2 bases, J lost 6 bases, and 6 bases stayed unmatched. The germline gives CDR1 SGHTA, CDR2 FQGNSA. The CDR3 spells CASSLTIGTSGRDTQYF. The CDR3 DNA sequence: TGTGCCAGCAGCTTAACGATCGGGACTAGCGGGAGGGATACGCAGTATTTT.

The chain combines TRBV5-4 with TRBJ1-1; D is unresolved. The CDR3 length is 15 residues. V lost 2 bases and J 4 bases, leaving 15 bases between the germline ends. Germline lookup yields CDR1 SGHNT and CDR2 YYREEE (reference sequence). The CDR3 spells CASSFWGGIVTEAFF. As DNA, the CDR3 is TGTGCCAGCAGCTTTTGGGGAGGGATCGTCACTGAAGCTTTCTTT.

This sequence joins TRBV13 and TRBJ2-1, with 10 bases lining up with TRBD1. The CDR3 runs to 15 residues. The V gene's germline CDR1 is PRHDT and CDR2 FYEKMQ (reference sequence). Trimming cost V 0 bases and J 7 bases; bases outside gene matches: 3. The CDR3: CASSLGDRGGNEQFF. The CDR3 nucleotides read TGTGCCAGCAGCTTAGGGGACAGGGGGGGTAATGAGCAGTTCTTC.

In its sample, this clone was seen a few times. The J gene is TRBJ2-1, the V gene TRBV5-1; tentatively, D is TRBD1 (6 bases). The CDR3 extends over 15 amino acids. V gave up 4 bases and J gave up 6 bases, with 17 bases separating them. The germline V gene has CDR1 SGHRS and CDR2 YFSETQ. CDR3 residues: CASSMPGQTVNEQFF. CDR3 nucleotide sequence: TGCGCCAGCAGCATGCCGGGACAAACGGTCAATGAGCAGTTCTTC.

V and J are TRBV7-9 and TRBJ1-5, with D uncertain. The germline gives CDR1 SEHNR, CDR2 FQNEAQ (reference sequence). Deletions cut 10 bases from V and 3 bases from J, with 19 bases between. The CDR3 loop spans 15 amino acids. The CDR3 coding sequence is TGTGCCACCTCGAATCGGGCGATATTCAATCAGCCCCAGCATTTT. Its protein product is CATSNRAIFNQPQHF.

The V call is TRBV14, the J call TRBJ2-3; tentatively, D is TRBD1 or TRBD2 (5 bases each). Trimming took 10 bases from V and 0 from J, leaving 11 bases between them. The germline CDR1 and CDR2 sequences are SGHDN and FVKESK. The CDR3 sequence is 13 residues long. This CDR3 is CAITGGSTDTQYF. As DNA, the CDR3 is TGTGCCATTACAGGCGGGAGCACAGATACGCAGTATTTT.

Worth noting for this clone: This sample also contains other DNA sequences that code for the same CDR3. This chain joins TRBV30 and TRBJ1-2, with unresolved D. The CDR3 loop spans 16 amino acids. Germline V gene data show CDR1 as GTSNPN and CDR2 as SVGIG (reference sequence). V dropped 2 bases and J dropped 8 bases, with 24 bases sitting between them. CDR3 DNA sequence: TGTGCCTGGAGTATCACCTCAAATCCAGGCTTAGGGGGCTACACCTTC. Translated, it gives CAWSITSNPGLGGYTF.

The chain's CDR3 is CASSESGTGLETQYF. The CDR3 region has the DNA TGTGCCAGTAGCGAGTCCGGGACAGGGCTCGAGACCCAGTACTTC. The chain has TRBV19 and TRBJ2-5; TRBD1 agrees at 9 bases. Trimming at V came to 6 bases and at J to 5 bases, leaving 10 bases not matched to a gene. Germline CDR1 LNHDA, CDR2 SQIVND (reference sequence). The CDR3 is 15 amino acids. Looking up the rest from reference TRBV19 and TRBJ2-5 gives the full variable domain: DGGITQSPKYLFRKEGQNVTLSCEQNLNHDAMYWYRQDPGQGLRLIYYSQIVNDFQKGDIAEGYSVSREKKESFPLTVTSAQKNPTAFYLCASSESGTGLETQYFGPGTRLLVL.

This clone was recorded once. The gene calls are TRBV5-8 and TRBJ1-5; the D is unclear. The CDR3 contains 15 residues. V was cut by 0 bases and J by 10 bases, with 17 bases left in between. CDR1 and CDR2 (germline): SGHTS, YDEGEE. This chain's CDR3 is CASSLERNPEGPQHF. The CDR3 region has the DNA TGTGCCAGCAGCTTGGAGAGGAACCCGGAGGGACCCCAGCATTTT. The full variable domain, its missing parts supplied by reference TRBV5-8 and TRBJ1-5, is EAGVTQSPTHLIKTRGQQATLRCSPISGHTSVYWYQQALGLGLQFLLWYDEGEERNRGNFPPRFSGRQFPNYSSELNVNALELEDSALYLCASSLERNPEGPQHFGDGTRLSIL.

This clone was picked up a small number of times. This chain uses TRBV19 with TRBJ1-1; 9 nucleotides line up with TRBD1. V shed 6 bases and J 0 bases; nucleotides not matched to a gene: 8. Germline-derived CDR1 and CDR2 are LNHDA and SQIVND (reference sequence). There are 16 residues in the CDR3. The CDR3 is CASSPTDRGLNTEAFF. CDR3 nucleotides: TGTGCCAGTAGCCCCACCGACAGGGGGTTGAACACTGAAGCTTTCTTT.

The rearrangement joins TRBV13 to TRBJ1-4, with TRBD1 matching 7 bases. The CDR3 is 14 amino acids. The V gene end was trimmed by 2 bases and the J gene end by 8 bases; junction bases not matched to a gene: 5. In germline, CDR1 is PRHDT, CDR2 FYEKMQ (reference sequence). The CDR3: CASSLSPTGEKLFF. CDR3 nucleotides: TGTGCCAGCAGCTTATCCCCGACAGGGGAAAAACTGTTTTTT.

This clone appeared once. The gene calls are TRBV30 and TRBJ1-5, with 8 bases lining up with TRBD1. Germline V gene lookup returns CDR1 GTSNPN and CDR2 SVGIG (reference sequence). Unmatched junction bases numbered 5, after V lost 3 bases and J lost 4 bases. This CDR3 region has 14 residues. The CDR3 coding sequence is TGTGCCTGGAGCTATACAGGGGGTAATCAGCCCCAGCATTTT. Translating it yields CAWSYTGGNQPQHF.

This sequence joins TRBV15 and TRBJ2-7; no firm D call. The V gene lost 0 bases and the J gene lost 7 bases, with 10 bases spanning the gap. Germline CDR1 is LNHNV and CDR2 is YYDKDF (reference sequence). This CDR3 region has 13 residues. The CDR3 sequence: CATSRDYLGEQYF. The CDR3 coding sequence is TGTGCCACCAGCAGAGATTACCTTGGGGAGCAGTACTTC.

This sequence joins TRBV11-2 and TRBJ1-3, with D perhaps matching TRBD1 (5 bases). The germline gives CDR1 SGHAT, CDR2 FQNNGV. This CDR3 comprises 15 residues. Between the trimmed V and J ends, which lost 1 base and 0 bases, there was a span of 7 bases. CDR3 in amino acids: CASSLAGSSGNTIYF. The CDR3 region has the DNA TGTGCCAGCAGCTTAGCAGGGAGCTCTGGAAACACCATATATTTT.

V is TRBV7-2 and J is TRBJ2-5, with 9 bases identical to TRBD2. The CDR3 has 16 residues. V dropped 5 bases and J dropped 5; count of bases not matched to a gene: 12. CDR1 and CDR2 from the germline V gene are SGHTA and FQGNSA. CDR3 protein: CASSAIAGALGETQYF. CDR3 bases: TGTGCCAGCAGCGCTATAGCGGGAGCACTAGGGGAGACCCAGTACTTC. Full variable domain (outside the CDR3, taken from reference TRBV7-2 and TRBJ2-5): GAGVSQSPSNKVTEKGKDVELRCDPISGHTALYWYRQSLGQGLEFLIYFQGNSAPDKSGLPSDRFSAERTGGSVSTLTIQRTQQEDSAVYLCASSAIAGALGETQYFGPGTRLLVL.

The chain has TRBV6-5 and TRBJ2-1; D gene ambiguous. This CDR3 is 11 amino acids long. Germline CDR1 and CDR2: MNHEY and SVGAGI. Trimming removed 6 bases at V and 8 bases at J, with 8 bases between. The CDR3 DNA is TGTGCCAGCAGCCCACGGGATGAGCAGTTCTTC. It specifies CASSPRDEQFF.

The J gene is TRBJ2-3, the V gene TRBV9; unclear D gene. V lost 4 bases and J lost 3, with 6 bases in between. This CDR3 is built from 12 residues. Germline values: CDR1 SGDLS, CDR2 YYNGEE. The CDR3 sequence: CASSTRTDTQYF. The CDR3 DNA is TGTGCCAGCAGCACCCGGACAGATACGCAGTATTTT.

J is TRBJ1-1 and V is TRBV11-2; D unclear. Germline-derived CDR1 and CDR2 are SGHAT and FQNNGV. This CDR3 spans 12 amino acids. The V and J ends lost 5 bases and 5 bases respectively, with 9 bases between them. The CDR3 DNA reads TGTGCCAGCAGCCCGCTACCGACTGAAGCTTTCTTT. Translation gives CASSPLPTEAFF.

This chain uses TRBV4-3 with TRBJ2-1, with 14 nucleotides matching TRBD2. Unmatched junction bases numbered 3, after V lost 4 bases and J lost 4 bases. Germline V gene lookup returns CDR1 LGHNA and CDR2 YSLEER. There are 16 residues in the CDR3. CDR3 sequence reads: CASSRGTSGSYNEQFF. The CDR3 DNA follows: TGCGCCAGCAGCCGGGGGACTAGCGGGAGTTACAATGAGCAGTTCTTC.

J is TRBJ2-3 and V is TRBV15; TRBD2 aligns across 12 bases. J lost 4 bases, V lost 5 bases, and 4 bases had no gene match. This CDR3 spans 15 amino acids. CDR1 is LNHNV, CDR2 YYDKDF, per germline (reference sequence). The CDR3, as DNA: TGTGCCACCAGCCTAGCGGGAGGGCTGGCAGATACGCAGTATTTT. It specifies CATSLAGGLADTQYF.

The chain couples TRBV14 to TRBJ1-3; perhaps TRBD1 as D (5 bases). V was trimmed by 3 bases and J by 4 bases, leaving 13 bases between them. The CDR3 totals 15 residues. The germline gives CDR1 SGHDN, CDR2 FVKESK. The CDR3 region has the DNA TGTGCCAGCAGCCACCGCCAGGGTGTCGGAAACACCATATATTTT. This translates into CASSHRQGVGNTIYF.

On this clone: The sample holds other DNA sequences that translate to the same CDR3. The CDR3 loop reads CASSLGRENGYTF. The CDR3 DNA reads TGTGCCAGCAGTCTGGGAAGAGAAAATGGCTACACCTTC. The chain employs TRBV6-1 and TRBJ1-2; D not certain. Per germline, CDR1 MNHNS and CDR2 SASEGT. V lost 5 bases, J lost 6 bases, and 13 bases lay in between. The CDR3 contains 13 residues.